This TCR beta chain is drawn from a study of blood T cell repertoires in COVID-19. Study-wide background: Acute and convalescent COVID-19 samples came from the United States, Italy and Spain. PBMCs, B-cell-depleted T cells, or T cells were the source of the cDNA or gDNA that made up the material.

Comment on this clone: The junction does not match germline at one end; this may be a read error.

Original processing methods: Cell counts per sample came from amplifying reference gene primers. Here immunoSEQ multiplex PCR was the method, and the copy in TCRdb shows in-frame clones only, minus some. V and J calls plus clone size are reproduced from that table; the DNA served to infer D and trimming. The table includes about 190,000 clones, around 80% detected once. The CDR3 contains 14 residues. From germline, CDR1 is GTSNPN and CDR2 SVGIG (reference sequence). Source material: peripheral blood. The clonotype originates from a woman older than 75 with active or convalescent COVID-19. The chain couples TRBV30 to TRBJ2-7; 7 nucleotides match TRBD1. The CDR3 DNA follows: TGTGCCTGGAGGACAGGGATTCTCTCCCACGAGCAGTACTTC. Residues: CAWRTGILSHEQYF.